The next 7 T cell receptor beta chains were all read from a single sample in a study of blood T cell repertoires in COVID-19 (dated by TCRdb to 2018 to 2020). Library prep was done by the immunoSEQ multiplex PCR assay. TCRdb holds this immuneACCESS table with in-frame rearrangements only. Some clones are missing; in checked studies, unresolved V genes explain under half, and the rest has no known cause. This sample has more than 110,000 clones in its table, and 82% of those were observed once. 4% to 5% of the sample is taken by the ten largest. Material for sequencing was peripheral blood. The receptors here all came from a woman aged 80 or over with acute or convalescent COVID-19.

The DNA for the CDR3 is TGTGCCACCAGCGAAATAAGTACAATGTTTGAGCAGTTCTTC. It is translated as CATSEISTMFEQFF. The J gene is TRBJ2-1, the V gene TRBV15; D ambiguous. CDR1 and CDR2 (germline): LNHNV, YYDKDF (reference sequence). The CDR3 runs 14 residues. Trimming pared 5 bases from V and 9 bases from J, leaving 17 bases between.

The rearrangement joins TRBV3-1 (or the pseudogene TRBV3-2) to TRBJ2-5; D not resolved. The ends were cut back, 0 bases at V and 5 bases at J, with 13 bases in the middle. This CDR3 is 15 amino acids long. Germline assignment: CDR1 LGHDT and CDR2 YNNKEL (reference sequence). The CDR3 sequence: CASSQENALRETQYF. The CDR3 region has the DNA TGTGCCAGCAGCCAAGAAAATGCACTTCGGGAGACCCAGTACTTC.

This clone was observed once. Likely a read error: the CDR3 ends without its conserved phenylalanine or tryptophan. Because the CDR3's place on the DNA is in doubt, the DNA is left out and the CDR3 is given as listed by TCRdb. The V call is TRBV2, the J call TRBJ1-6. The germline CDR1 and CDR2 sequences are SNHLY and FYNNEI. Termini included, the CDR3 measures 13 amino acids. The CDR3 here is CASSDGRGSVPPL.

This chain joins TRBV30 and TRBJ1-1; no reliable D call. This CDR3 spans 12 amino acids. CDR1 and CDR2 (germline): GTSNPN, SVGIG (reference sequence). With 5 bases removed from V and 1 base from J, the gap between germline ends came to 8 bases. CDR3 residues: CAWENRNTEAFF. DNA of the CDR3: TGTGCCTGGGAGAACAGGAACACTGAAGCTTTCTTT.

This clone was observed a single time. It is unclear where the CDR3 begins or ends on the DNA, so no DNA is shown, and the CDR3 is as TCRdb lists it. The genes are TRBV1 and TRBJ2-2; the D call of TRBD1 is as the table states it, not checked on the DNA. TRBV1 is assigned pseudogene status. The CDR3 is 17 residues long, ends included. The CDR3: CTSKVAAGTSNTGELFF.

The CDR3 reads CASSQFGGNTIYF. The CDR3 nucleotides are TGTGCCAGCAGCCAATTCGGAGGGAACACCATATATTTT. V is TRBV3-1 (or the pseudogene TRBV3-2) and J is TRBJ1-3; no reliable D call. The CDR3 has 13 residues. Trimming left V 2 bases short and J 7 bases short, with 9 bases between. From germline, CDR1 is LGHDT and CDR2 YNNKEL (reference sequence).

V usage is TRBV5-4 and J usage is TRBJ2-1; D may be TRBD2 (6 bases). V lost 6 bases, J lost 2 bases, and 15 bases lay in between. The CDR3 is 15 amino acids. Looked up from germline, CDR1 is SGHNT and CDR2 is YYREEE (reference sequence). DNA of the CDR3: TGTGCCAGCACCAGAGGAGGGACGACCTACAATGAGCAGTTCTTC. Protein product: CASTRGGTTYNEQFF. Using reference TRBV5-4 and TRBJ2-1 for the parts outside the CDR3, the full variable domain is ETGVTQSPTHLIKTRGQQVTLRCSSQSGHNTVSWYQQALGQGPQFIFQYYREEENGRGNFPPRFSGLQFPNYSSELNVNALELDDSALYLCASTRGGTTYNEQFFGPGTRLTVL.